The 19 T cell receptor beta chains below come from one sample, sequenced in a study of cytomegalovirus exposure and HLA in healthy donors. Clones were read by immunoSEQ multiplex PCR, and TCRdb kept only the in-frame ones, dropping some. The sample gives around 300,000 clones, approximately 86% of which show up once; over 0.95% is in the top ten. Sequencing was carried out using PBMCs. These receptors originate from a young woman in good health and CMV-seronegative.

CDR3 DNA: TGCGCCAGCAGCTTCCTCAGGGGATCGGGTGGGAACAATGAGCAGTTCTTC. Residues: CASSFLRGSGGNNEQFF. The V gene is TRBV5-1, the J gene TRBJ2-1; D is perhaps TRBD1 (6 bases). The CDR3 runs 17 residues. Germline loops: CDR1 SGHRS, CDR2 YFSETQ. V lost 2 bases and J 5 bases, leaving 20 bases between the germline ends.

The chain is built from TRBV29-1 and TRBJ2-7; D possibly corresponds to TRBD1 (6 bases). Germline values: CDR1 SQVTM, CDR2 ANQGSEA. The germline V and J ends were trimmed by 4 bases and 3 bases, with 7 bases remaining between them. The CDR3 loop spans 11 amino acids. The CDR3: CSVVDSYEQYF. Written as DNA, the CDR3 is TGCAGCGTTGTGGACAGCTACGAGCAGTACTTC.

DNA of the CDR3: TGCGCCAGCAGCTTCTACAGGGGGACCGGGGAGCTGTTTTTT. Its translation: CASSFYRGTGELFF. The V gene is TRBV5-1, the J gene TRBJ2-2, with 8 positions matching TRBD1. Trimming took 2 bases from V and 5 from J; bases not matched to a gene: 2. Germline V gives CDR1 SGHRS, CDR2 YFSETQ. The CDR3 length is 14 residues.

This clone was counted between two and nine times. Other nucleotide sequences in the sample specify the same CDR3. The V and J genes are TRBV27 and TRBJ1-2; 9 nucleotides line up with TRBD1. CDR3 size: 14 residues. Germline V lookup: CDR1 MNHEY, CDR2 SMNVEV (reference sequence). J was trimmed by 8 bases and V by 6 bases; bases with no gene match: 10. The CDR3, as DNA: TGTGCCAGCAGGCCCCCGGGACAGGGAGGAGGCTACACCTTC. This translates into CASRPPGQGGGYTF.

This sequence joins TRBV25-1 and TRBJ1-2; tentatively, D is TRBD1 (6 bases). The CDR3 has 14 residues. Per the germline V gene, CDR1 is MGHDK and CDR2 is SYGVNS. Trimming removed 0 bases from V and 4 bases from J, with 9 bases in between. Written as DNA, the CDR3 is TGTGCCAGCAGTGAATACATAGGGGGCTATGGCTACACCTTC. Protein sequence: CASSEYIGGYGYTF.

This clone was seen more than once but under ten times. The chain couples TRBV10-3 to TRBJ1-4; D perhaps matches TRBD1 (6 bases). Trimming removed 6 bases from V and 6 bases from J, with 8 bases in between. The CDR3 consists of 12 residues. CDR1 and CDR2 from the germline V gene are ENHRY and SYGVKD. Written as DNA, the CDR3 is TGTGCCATCAGGGACAGTCATGAAAAACTGTTTTTT. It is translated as CAIRDSHEKLFF.

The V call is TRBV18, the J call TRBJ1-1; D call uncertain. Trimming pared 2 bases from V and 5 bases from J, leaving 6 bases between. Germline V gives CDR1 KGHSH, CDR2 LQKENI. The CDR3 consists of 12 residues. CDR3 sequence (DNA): TGTGCCAGCTCACCAGCCAGAACTGAAGCTTTCTTT. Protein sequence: CASSPARTEAFF.

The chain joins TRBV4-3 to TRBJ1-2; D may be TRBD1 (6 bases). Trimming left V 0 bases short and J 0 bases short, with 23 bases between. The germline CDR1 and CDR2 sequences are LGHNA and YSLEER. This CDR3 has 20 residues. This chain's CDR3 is CASSQEIRRGPTQSNYGYTF. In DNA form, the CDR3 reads TGCGCCAGCAGCCAAGAGATTCGCAGGGGTCCCACCCAGTCTAACTATGGCTACACCTTC.

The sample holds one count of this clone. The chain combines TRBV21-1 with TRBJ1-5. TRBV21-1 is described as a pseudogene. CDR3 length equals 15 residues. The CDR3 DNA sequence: TGTGCCAGCAGCAAAGGCGCCCGGTCAAATCAGCCCCAGCATTTT. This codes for CASSKGARSNQPQHF.

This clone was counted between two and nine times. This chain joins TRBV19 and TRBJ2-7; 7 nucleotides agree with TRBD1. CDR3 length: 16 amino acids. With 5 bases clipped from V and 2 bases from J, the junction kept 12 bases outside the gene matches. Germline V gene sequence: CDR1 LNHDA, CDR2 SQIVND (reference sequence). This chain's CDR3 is CASSATGALTTYEQYF. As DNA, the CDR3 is TGTGCCAGTAGTGCTACAGGGGCCCTTACGACCTACGAGCAGTACTTC.

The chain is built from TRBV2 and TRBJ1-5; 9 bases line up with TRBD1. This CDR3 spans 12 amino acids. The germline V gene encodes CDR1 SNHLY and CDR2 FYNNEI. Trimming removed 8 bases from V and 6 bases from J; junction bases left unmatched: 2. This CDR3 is CASGQGSQPQHF. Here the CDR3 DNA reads TGTGCCAGCGGACAGGGGAGTCAGCCCCAGCATTTT.

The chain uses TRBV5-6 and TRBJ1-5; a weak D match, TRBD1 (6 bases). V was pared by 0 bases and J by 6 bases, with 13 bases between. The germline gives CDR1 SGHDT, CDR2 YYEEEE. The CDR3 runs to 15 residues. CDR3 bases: TGTGCCAGCAGCTTGGGGGACGGGGGGCTTCAGCCCCAGCATTTT. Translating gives CASSLGDGGLQPQHF.

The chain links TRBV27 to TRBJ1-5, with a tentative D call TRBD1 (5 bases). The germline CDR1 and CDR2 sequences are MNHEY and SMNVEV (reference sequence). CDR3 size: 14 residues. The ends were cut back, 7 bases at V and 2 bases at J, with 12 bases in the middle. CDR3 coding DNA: TGTGCCAGCAAGCTGACAGAGGGCAATCAGCCCCAGCATTTT. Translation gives CASKLTEGNQPQHF.

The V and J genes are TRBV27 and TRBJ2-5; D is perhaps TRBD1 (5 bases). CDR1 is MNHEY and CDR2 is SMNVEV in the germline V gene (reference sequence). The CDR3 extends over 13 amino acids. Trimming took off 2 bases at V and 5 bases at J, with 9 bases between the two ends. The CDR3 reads CASSLQGAETQYF. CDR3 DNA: TGTGCCAGCAGTTTACAGGGTGCGGAGACCCAGTACTTC.

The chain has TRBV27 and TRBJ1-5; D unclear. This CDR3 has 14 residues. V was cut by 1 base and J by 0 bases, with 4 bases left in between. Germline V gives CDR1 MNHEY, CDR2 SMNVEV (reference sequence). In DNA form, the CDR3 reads TGTGCCAGCAGTTTATATTATAGCAATCAGCCCCAGCATTTT. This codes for CASSLYYSNQPQHF.

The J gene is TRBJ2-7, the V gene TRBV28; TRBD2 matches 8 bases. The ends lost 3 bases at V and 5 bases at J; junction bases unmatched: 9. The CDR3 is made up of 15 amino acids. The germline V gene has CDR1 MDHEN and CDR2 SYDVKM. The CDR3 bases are TGTGCCAGCAGTTTCCCAGCGGGGGAGTCAAACGAGCAGTACTTC. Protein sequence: CASSFPAGESNEQYF.

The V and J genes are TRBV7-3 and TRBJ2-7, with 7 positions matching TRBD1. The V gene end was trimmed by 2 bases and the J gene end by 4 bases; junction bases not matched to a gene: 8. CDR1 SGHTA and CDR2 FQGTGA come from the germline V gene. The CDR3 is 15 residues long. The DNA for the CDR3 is TGTGCCAGCAGCTTAGACCCGACAGGGACATACGAGCAGTACTTC. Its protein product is CASSLDPTGTYEQYF.

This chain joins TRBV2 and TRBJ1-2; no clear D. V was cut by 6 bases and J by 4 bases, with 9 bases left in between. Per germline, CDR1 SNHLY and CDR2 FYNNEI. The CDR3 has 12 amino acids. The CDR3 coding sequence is TGTGCCAGCAGGAAAGCTCTCTATGGCTACACCTTC. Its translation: CASRKALYGYTF. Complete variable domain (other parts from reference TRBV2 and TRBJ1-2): EPEVTQTPSHQVTQMGQEVILRCVPISNHLYFYWYRQILGQKVEFLVSFYNNEISEKSEIFDDQFSVERPDGSNFTLKIRSTKLEDSAMYFCASRKALYGYTFGSGTRLTVV.

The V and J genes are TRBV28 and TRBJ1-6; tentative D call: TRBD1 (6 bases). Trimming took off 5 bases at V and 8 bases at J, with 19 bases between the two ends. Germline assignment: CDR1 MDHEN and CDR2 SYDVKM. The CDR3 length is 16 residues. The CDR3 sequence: CASSALGQTMDSPLHF. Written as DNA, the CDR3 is TGTGCCAGCAGTGCATTGGGACAAACCATGGATTCACCCCTCCACTTT. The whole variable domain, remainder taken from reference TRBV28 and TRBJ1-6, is DVKVTQSSRYLVKRTGEKVFLECVQDMDHENMFWYRQDPGLGLRLIYFSYDVKMKEKGDIPEGYSVSREKKERFSLILESASTNQTSMYLCASSALGQTMDSPLHFGNGTRLTVT.